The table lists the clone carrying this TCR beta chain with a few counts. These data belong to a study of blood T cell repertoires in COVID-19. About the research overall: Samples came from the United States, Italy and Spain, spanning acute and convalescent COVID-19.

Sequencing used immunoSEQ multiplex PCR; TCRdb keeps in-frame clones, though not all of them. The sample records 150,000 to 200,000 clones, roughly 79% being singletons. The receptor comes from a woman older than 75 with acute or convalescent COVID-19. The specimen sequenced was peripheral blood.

CDR3 residues: CASSQFGGNQPQHF. The CDR3 coding sequence is TGCGCCAGCAGCCAGTTTGGGGGGAATCAGCCCCAGCATTTT. The V gene is TRBV4-1, the J gene TRBJ1-5; TRBD1 might be the D (5 bases). The CDR3 length is 14 residues. Germline CDR1 reads MGHRA; CDR2 reads YSYEKL. Trimming pared 3 bases from V and 4 bases from J, leaving 10 bases between.